This T cell receptor beta chain was retrieved from a study of cytomegalovirus exposure and HLA in healthy donors. Germline trimming cut 8 bases from V and 4 bases from J; bases unmatched to any gene: 10. This CDR3 is built from 16 residues. The V gene's germline CDR1 is SNHLY and CDR2 FYNNEI. TCRdb's table, derived via immunoSEQ multiplex PCR, lists solely in-frame clones and lacks some. The sample holds under 400,000 clones, 88% seen once. The V and J genes are TRBV2 and TRBJ2-5; 13 positions agree with TRBD2. The sample consisted of PBMCs. This TCR came from a man aged 30 to 39 in good health and CMV-seronegative. The CDR3 DNA is TGTGCCAGCCGGGGGACTAGCGGGGAAGTTTTAGAGACCCAGTACTTC. This translates into CASRGTSGEVLETQYF.